The sequence of this TCR beta chain was determined in a study of T cell responses to AZD1222 COVID-19 vaccine. Overall study findings and caveats: Just 5 to 7 people given AZD1222 tested seropositive at baseline. Spike was spanned by vaccine-associated CD4 TCRs, which were dominant at 160-218 and 743-854.

This clone was found once. Its specificity is not known. Libraries were prepared by immunoSEQ multiplex PCR; TCRdb keeps only in-frame clonotypes and omits some of them. The sample contains 140,000 to 150,000 clones, 75% to 90% of which appear only once. The CDR3 spans 15 residues. After removal of 2 bases from V and 6 bases from J, the junction contained 5 bases not matched to a gene. CDR1 and CDR2 from the germline V gene are MDHEN and SYDVKM. The TCR sequence derives from an adult in good health. The source was peripheral blood, collected on day 0 of AZD1222 vaccination. The chain links TRBV28 to TRBJ2-7, with TRBD2 matching over 12 bases. CDR3 in DNA: TGTGCCAGCAGTTTAGGGCTAGCGGGGGGGGTCGAGCAGTACTTC. The encoded protein is CASSLGLAGGVEQYF.